Each of the 21 T cell receptor beta chains below was sequenced from the same sample in a study of blood T cell repertoires in COVID-19. Produced via immunoSEQ multiplex PCR; TCRdb's table is partial and in-frame only. The sample lists 150,000 or so clones; about 75% were seen once. Material: PBMCs or T cells enriched from blood (not recorded which). These TCRs come from a woman in her 50s who had recovered from COVID-19.

This chain uses TRBV5-1 with TRBJ1-1, with a possible D match to TRBD1 (5 bases). The CDR3 has 14 amino acids. Germline CDR1 reads SGHRS; CDR2 reads YFSETQ. Trimming cost V 7 bases and J 1 base, with 14 bases left between them. CDR3 region: CASGLQETNTEAFF. CDR3 bases: TGCGCCAGCGGATTACAGGAGACGAACACTGAAGCTTTCTTT.

In DNA, the CDR3 is TGTGCCAGCAGCCCCGCGACAGGCTGGAGCTCCTACAATGAGCAGTTCTTC. As protein: CASSPATGWSSYNEQFF. J is TRBJ2-1 and V is TRBV7-3; a weak D match, TRBD1 (6 bases). V shed 5 bases and J shed 0 bases, with 17 bases lying between them. Germline V gene data show CDR1 as SGHTA and CDR2 as FQGTGA. This CDR3 comprises 17 residues.

This clone was counted between two and nine times. The J gene is TRBJ2-1, the V gene TRBV28, with D perhaps matching TRBD1 (5 bases). The V gene lost 7 bases and the J gene lost 0 bases, with 13 bases spanning the gap. CDR3 length: 15 residues. Germline V gives CDR1 MDHEN, CDR2 SYDVKM. In nucleotides, the CDR3 is TGTGCCAGCAAACACAGGACGAGCTCCTACAATGAGCAGTTCTTC. It translates to CASKHRTSSYNEQFF.

At least ten counts were recorded for this clone. The chain is built from TRBV25-1 and TRBJ1-2; tentatively, D is TRBD1 (5 bases). The ends were cut back, 8 bases at V and 2 bases at J, with 15 bases in the middle. CDR1 is MGHDK, CDR2 SYGVNS, per germline. The CDR3 sequence is 14 residues long. The CDR3 DNA follows: TGTGCCAGCTTGACAGCTCGGCCGAACTATGGCTACACCTTC. Translation: CASLTARPNYGYTF.

The chain recombines TRBV6-6 with TRBJ1-6; D unclear. V dropped 7 bases and J dropped 7 bases, with 11 bases sitting between them. CDR3 size: 13 residues. Germline values: CDR1 MNHNY, CDR2 SVGAGI (reference sequence). CDR3 bases: TGTGCCAGCACCCTGAGCCCGAATTCACCCCTCCACTTT. It encodes CASTLSPNSPLHF.

The CDR3 loop is CASSEGFSEGTEAFF. In DNA form, the CDR3 reads TGTGCCAGCAGCGAGGGATTCAGTGAGGGAACTGAAGCTTTCTTT. This chain joins TRBV9 and TRBJ1-1; D remains unclear. The ends were cut back, 3 bases at V and 5 bases at J, with 17 bases in the middle. This CDR3 contains 15 residues. Germline lookup yields CDR1 SGDLS and CDR2 YYNGEE.

This chain connects TRBV13 to TRBJ2-1; 12 bases align to TRBD2. This CDR3 region has 19 residues. Germline lookup yields CDR1 PRHDT and CDR2 FYEKMQ (reference sequence). The V gene end was trimmed by 0 bases and the J gene end by 2 bases; junction bases not matched to a gene: 8. The CDR3 sequence is CASSLGPKTSGSPYNEQFF. The CDR3 region has the DNA TGTGCCAGCAGCTTAGGCCCGAAGACTAGCGGGAGCCCCTACAATGAGCAGTTCTTC. The variable domain in full, completed from reference TRBV13 and TRBJ2-1, reads AAGVIQSPRHLIKEKRETATLKCYPIPRHDTVYWYQQGPGQDPQFLISFYEKMQSDKGSIPDRFSAQQFSDYHSELNMSSLELGDSALYFCASSLGPKTSGSPYNEQFFGPGTRLTVL.

The gene calls are TRBV2 and TRBJ2-7, with a weak D call TRBD1 (6 bases). V lost 4 bases and J lost 2, with 6 bases in between. The germline gives CDR1 SNHLY, CDR2 FYNNEI. There are 12 residues in the CDR3. CDR3 sequence (DNA): TGTGCCAGCAGTGGGACAGCCTACGAGCAGTACTTC. Its translation: CASSGTAYEQYF.

The chain uses TRBV27 and TRBJ1-6; maybe TRBD1 (6 bases). The V and J ends lost 5 bases and 11 bases respectively, with 16 bases between them. Germline V gives CDR1 MNHEY, CDR2 SMNVEV (reference sequence). The CDR3 runs to 14 residues. The CDR3 sequence is CASSPRGPWAPLHF. The CDR3 DNA sequence: TGTGCCAGCAGTCCGCGGGGGCCGTGGGCACCCCTCCACTTT.

The chain recombines TRBV5-1 with TRBJ1-3; D is possibly TRBD1 (6 bases). Trimming took off 3 bases at V and 0 bases at J, with 7 bases between the two ends. CDR1 is SGHRS and CDR2 is YFSETQ in the germline V gene. The CDR3 is 14 residues long. The CDR3 here is CASSSGASGNTIYF. The CDR3 DNA reads TGCGCCAGCAGCTCAGGGGCCTCTGGAAACACCATATATTTT. Variable domain in full (rest from reference TRBV5-1 and TRBJ1-3): KAGVTQTPRYLIKTRGQQVTLSCSPISGHRSVSWYQQTPGQGLQFLFEYFSETQRNKGNFPGRFSGRQFSNSRSEMNVSTLELGDSALYLCASSSGASGNTIYFGEGSWLTVV.

This chain links TRBV7-8 with TRBJ1-3; 7 bases are a match to TRBD1. CDR3 length: 14 residues. The germline V gene encodes CDR1 SGHVS and CDR2 FQNEAQ. J lost 1 base, V lost 3 bases, and 0 bases had no gene match. CDR3 sequence reads: CASSLTGSGNTIYF. The CDR3 DNA sequence: TGTGCCAGCAGCTTGACAGGGTCTGGAAACACCATATATTTT.

This clone was seen only a few times. Written as DNA, the CDR3 is TGTGCCAGTAGTATGGGGGACAGGGGGTATAATCAGCCCCAGCATTTT. As protein: CASSMGDRGYNQPQHF. This chain uses TRBV19 with TRBJ1-5; 11 bases line up with TRBD1. This CDR3 contains 16 residues. Unmatched junction bases numbered 5, after V lost 3 bases and J lost 4 bases. In germline, CDR1 is LNHDA, CDR2 SQIVND (reference sequence).

The rearrangement uses TRBV13 and TRBJ2-7; TRBD1 matches 7 bases. Per germline, CDR1 PRHDT and CDR2 FYEKMQ (reference sequence). The CDR3 spans 14 residues. V lost 4 bases and J lost 0; bases outside the gene matches: 3. Written as DNA, the CDR3 is TGTGCCAGCAGCTCAGGGACAGTCTCCTACGAGCAGTACTTC. Translation gives CASSSGTVSYEQYF. Complete variable domain (other parts from reference TRBV13 and TRBJ2-7): AAGVIQSPRHLIKEKRETATLKCYPIPRHDTVYWYQQGPGQDPQFLISFYEKMQSDKGSIPDRFSAQQFSDYHSELNMSSLELGDSALYFCASSSGTVSYEQYFGPGTRLTVT.

There are a few counts of this clone. The genes are TRBV19 and TRBJ1-5; TRBD1 might be the D (6 bases). The CDR3 consists of 16 residues. Trimming took off 3 bases at V and 3 bases at J, with 15 bases between the two ends. Germline assignment: CDR1 LNHDA and CDR2 SQIVND (reference sequence). CDR3 protein: CASSIAGASFNQPQHF. The CDR3 bases are TGTGCCAGTAGTATCGCGGGGGCGAGTTTCAATCAGCCCCAGCATTTT.

This clone has more than one count but fewer than ten. The J gene is TRBJ1-2, the V gene TRBV30; D perhaps matches TRBD1 (5 bases). V lost 0 bases to trimming and J lost 10 bases, with 12 bases between them. This CDR3 has 12 amino acids. Germline V gene lookup returns CDR1 GTSNPN and CDR2 SVGIG (reference sequence). The CDR3 DNA reads TGTGCCTGGAGTGTGCCAGGGACTTTCTACACCTTC. This encodes CAWSVPGTFYTF.

The chain uses TRBV9 and TRBJ2-1; 8 bases match TRBD2. The trim removed 4 bases at V and 0 bases at J, leaving 9 bases unmatched. This CDR3 is built from 17 residues. Germline CDR1 SGDLS, CDR2 YYNGEE. Written as DNA, the CDR3 is TGTGCCAGCAGCCTCCTTAGCGGGAAAAGCTCCTACAATGAGCAGTTCTTC. Translation gives CASSLLSGKSSYNEQFF.

The table lists this clone with a few counts. The gene calls are TRBV7-8 and TRBJ1-1; a possible D gene is TRBD1 (5 bases). The V end was cut by 0 bases, the J end by 11 bases, with 10 bases between. The germline gives CDR1 SGHVS, CDR2 FQNEAQ. There are 12 residues in the CDR3. The CDR3 DNA sequence: TGTGCCAGCAGCTTAGCGGGGGGTGAGGCTTTCTTT. This codes for CASSLAGGEAFF.

This rearrangement joins TRBV4-2 to TRBJ1-6, with D hard to call. V lost 1 base, J lost 9 bases, and 10 bases lay in between. The CDR3 totals 14 residues. Germline V gene lookup returns CDR1 LGHNA and CDR2 YNFKEQ. The CDR3 spells CASSQVGLGSPLHF. The CDR3 nucleotides are TGTGCCAGCAGCCAAGTCGGACTTGGTTCACCCCTCCACTTT.

The chain links TRBV7-3 to TRBJ2-5, with 9 bases fitting TRBD1. The CDR3 runs 15 residues. CDR1 and CDR2 (germline): SGHTA, FQGTGA. Germline trimming cut 5 bases from V and 5 bases from J; bases unmatched to any gene: 9. The CDR3 spells CASSQTGTGKETQYF. CDR3 nucleotide sequence: TGTGCCAGCAGCCAAACCGGGACAGGGAAGGAGACCCAGTACTTC. The full variable domain, with the rest looked up from reference TRBV7-3 and TRBJ2-5, is GAGVSQTPSNKVTEKGKYVELRCDPISGHTALYWYRQSLGQGPEFLIYFQGTGAADDSGLPNDRFFAVRPEGSVSTLKIQRTERGDSAVYLCASSQTGTGKETQYFGPGTRLLVL.

The chain joins TRBV5-4 to TRBJ2-7; D not certain. This CDR3 comprises 14 residues. From germline, CDR1 is SGHNT and CDR2 YYREEE (reference sequence). The ends were cut back, 2 bases at V and 0 bases at J, with 9 bases in the middle. This CDR3 is CASSLDLSSYEQYF. The CDR3 nucleotides read TGTGCCAGCAGCTTAGATCTCAGCTCCTACGAGCAGTACTTC.

J is TRBJ2-1 and V is TRBV19; 14 bases align to TRBD2. The junction had 6 bases not matched to a gene; V was cut back by 5 bases and J by 0 bases. Germline V gene lookup returns CDR1 LNHDA and CDR2 SQIVND (reference sequence). This CDR3 spans 18 amino acids. The DNA for the CDR3 is TGTGCCAGTAGTTTTGGACTAGCGGGGGGAGTCTCCTACAATGAGCAGTTCTTC. Translated: CASSFGLAGGVSYNEQFF. Full variable domain (outside the CDR3, taken from reference TRBV19 and TRBJ2-1): DGGITQSPKYLFRKEGQNVTLSCEQNLNHDAMYWYRQDPGQGLRLIYYSQIVNDFQKGDIAEGYSVSREKKESFPLTVTSAQKNPTAFYLCASSFGLAGGVSYNEQFFGPGTRLTVL.